This TCR beta chain emerged from a study of T-cell memory formation after mild COVID-19. TCRdb recomputed calls from the 5' RACE reads with MiXCR, one row per CDR3 protein. Altogether 65,000 to 90,000 distinct CDR3 sequences are present, roughly 12% being singletons, with the ten largest covering around two fifths. V gave up 1 base and J gave up 2 bases; unmatched junction bases: 6. The CDR3 consists of 18 residues. Germline CDR1 reads SGHAT; CDR2 reads FQNNGV. The chain combines TRBV11-2 with TRBJ2-1; 12 bases map to TRBD2. The receptor was isolated from a man aged 18 to 29 who had mild COVID-19 (a few samples of this study predate the infection). Cell type and time point are not known. Material for sequencing was PBMCs or a T cell subset sorted from them (not recorded which). The CDR3 reads CASSLGPSGGVPYNEQFF. The CDR3, as DNA: TGTGCCAGCAGCTTAGGGCCTAGCGGGGGGGTTCCCTACAATGAGCAGTTCTTC.